What follows are 28 T cell receptor beta chains derived from one specimen sequenced in a study of PD-1 blockade in classical Hodgkin lymphoma. Clones were read by immunoSEQ multiplex PCR, and TCRdb kept only the in-frame ones, dropping some. The table lists 20,000 to 30,000 clones, approximately 80% of them singletons. After autologous stem cell transplantation all patients relapsed, and prior brentuximab vedotin exposure differed between cohorts. This specimen was peripheral blood mononuclear cells (PBMCs), taken before the second cycle of nivolumab. The source of these receptors is a human donor with classical Hodgkin lymphoma.

The chain combines TRBV27 with TRBJ1-2; D remains ambiguous. With 1 base removed from V and 0 bases from J, the gap between germline ends came to 9 bases. Germline-derived CDR1 and CDR2 are MNHEY and SMNVEV (reference sequence). The CDR3 spans 15 residues. Here the CDR3 reads CASSLYGGANYGYTF. CDR3 DNA: TGTGCCAGCAGTTTATATGGCGGAGCTAACTATGGCTACACCTTC.

The V call is TRBV28, the J call TRBJ1-5; perhaps TRBD1 as D (5 bases). CDR3 length equals 17 residues. Germline-derived CDR1 and CDR2 are MDHEN and SYDVKM. The V end was cut by 0 bases, the J end by 3 bases, with 15 bases between. The CDR3 reads CASSLWDKGPHNQPQHF. The CDR3 coding sequence is TGTGCCAGCAGTTTATGGGACAAGGGACCTCACAATCAGCCCCAGCATTTT.

The chain is built from TRBV7-2 and TRBJ2-3; tentative D call: TRBD2 (7 bases). CDR3 length: 17 amino acids. The V and J ends lost 1 base and 4 bases respectively, with 18 bases between them. Germline CDR1 and CDR2: SGHTA and FQGNSA. CDR3 DNA sequence: TGTGCCAGCAGCTTAGTGGCGTATTGGGGGGGCGCAGATACGCAGTATTTT. It encodes CASSLVAYWGGADTQYF.

This clone has only a few counts. The rearrangement uses TRBV18 and TRBJ1-5; 8 positions match TRBD1. This CDR3 is 15 amino acids long. Trimming took 2 bases from V and 2 from J; bases not matched to a gene: 2. Germline CDR1 reads KGHSH; CDR2 reads LQKENI. The CDR3 loop is CASSPGQGGNQPQHF. The CDR3 region has the DNA TGTGCCAGCTCACCAGGACAGGGCGGCAATCAGCCCCAGCATTTT.

The CDR3 DNA follows: TGTGCCAGCACTCTCACCACGGGGGCTGGAAACACCATATATTTT. Encoded protein: CASTLTTGAGNTIYF. J is TRBJ1-3 and V is TRBV6-5; D perhaps matches TRBD1 (5 bases). This CDR3 has 15 residues. Germline CDR1 reads MNHEY; CDR2 reads SVGAGI. V lost 7 bases and J lost 2, with 15 bases in between.

This sequence joins TRBV25-1 and TRBJ1-6; 9 bases are shared with TRBD1. J was trimmed by 7 bases and V by 3 bases; bases with no gene match: 4. The CDR3 has 15 amino acids. CDR1 is MGHDK, CDR2 SYGVNS, per germline. The CDR3: CASSDRDRVNSPLHF. DNA of the CDR3: TGTGCCAGCAGTGACCGGGACAGGGTGAATTCACCCCTCCACTTT. The full variable domain, its missing parts supplied by reference TRBV25-1 and TRBJ1-6, is EADIYQTPRYLVIGTGKKITLECSQTMGHDKMYWYQQDPGMELHLIHYSYGVNSTEKGDLSSESTVSRIRTEHFPLTLESARPSHTSQYLCASSDRDRVNSPLHFGNGTRLTVT.

J is TRBJ1-1 and V is TRBV6-5; D remains unclear. The CDR3 spans 13 residues. Germline values: CDR1 MNHEY, CDR2 SVGAGI. V lost 6 bases to trimming and J lost 1 base, with 9 bases between them. The CDR3 protein is CASREWGNTEAFF. Written as DNA, the CDR3 is TGTGCCAGCAGGGAATGGGGGAACACTGAAGCTTTCTTT.

V and J are TRBV2 and TRBJ2-5, with 8 bases lining up with TRBD1. Germline CDR1 and CDR2: SNHLY and FYNNEI. The CDR3 is made up of 15 amino acids. J was trimmed by 5 bases and V by 6 bases; bases with no gene match: 11. The CDR3 coding sequence is TGTGCCAGCAGGCCTGGGCAGGGGGCCTGGGAGACCCAGTACTTC. Translation: CASRPGQGAWETQYF.

The chain is built from TRBV7-8 and TRBJ2-5; 8 nucleotides agree with TRBD1. The V gene end was trimmed by 5 bases and the J gene end by 2 bases; junction bases not matched to a gene: 10. CDR3 size: 16 residues. Germline CDR1 and CDR2: SGHVS and FQNEAQ. This chain's CDR3 is CASSLRQGRGQETQYF. The DNA of the CDR3 is TGTGCCAGCAGCCTACGACAGGGGCGAGGGCAAGAGACCCAGTACTTC.

The CDR3 DNA follows: TGTGCCAGCAGCTTATCCGACGGAGCCTACGAGCAGTACTTC. Protein sequence: CASSLSDGAYEQYF. The chain couples TRBV7-6 to TRBJ2-7; no reliable D call. Germline-derived CDR1 and CDR2 are SGHVS and FNYEAQ. The CDR3 sequence is 14 residues long. V lost 2 bases and J 2 bases, leaving 10 bases between the germline ends.

On this clone: The junction departs from the called germline gene at one end, perhaps through a read error. The chain uses TRBV4-3 and TRBJ2-1; D is uncertain. Looked up from germline, CDR1 is LGHNA and CDR2 is YSLEER. The CDR3 sequence is 15 residues long. CDR3 in DNA: TGCGCCAGCAGCCAAGCCCCTTTAACCTACGATGAGCAGTTCTTC. This codes for CASSQAPLTYDEQFF.

This clone was recorded once. V usage is TRBV4-1 and J usage is TRBJ1-4; TRBD1 might be the D (5 bases). V gave up 4 bases and J gave up 5 bases, with 11 bases separating them. This CDR3 is built from 14 residues. Germline-derived CDR1 and CDR2 are MGHRA and YSYEKL. The CDR3 DNA is TGCGCCAGCAGCCGTCGGGACGGAAATGAAAAACTGTTTTTT. This sequence encodes CASSRRDGNEKLFF.

The chain couples TRBV4-1 to TRBJ2-5; D is perhaps TRBD1 (6 bases). Per germline, CDR1 MGHRA and CDR2 YSYEKL. The CDR3 is 15 amino acids. The V end was cut by 3 bases, the J end by 2 bases, with 13 bases between. Written as DNA, the CDR3 is TGCGCCAGCAGCCATGTGGGCCAGGGGCAAGAGACCCAGTACTTC. Translating it yields CASSHVGQGQETQYF.

The J gene is TRBJ2-3, the V gene TRBV10-2, with TRBD2 identical over 12 bases. The CDR3 runs 15 residues. CDR1 is WSHSY and CDR2 is SAAADI in the germline V gene. V was pared by 6 bases and J by 4 bases, with 5 bases of the junction left unmatched. The CDR3 is CASRSSGGAPDTQYF. The DNA for the CDR3 is TGCGCCAGCAGATCTAGCGGGGGGGCCCCAGATACGCAGTATTTT.

The chain is built from TRBV28 and TRBJ2-3; TRBD2 aligns across 8 bases. This CDR3 has 16 residues. V trimming: 8 bases; J trimming: 2 bases; junction bases outside the gene matches: 12. The germline gives CDR1 MDHEN, CDR2 SYDVKM. CDR3 residues: CASGTPTGGDTDTQYF. The CDR3 nucleotides are TGTGCCAGCGGTACCCCTACGGGGGGGGACACAGATACGCAGTATTTT.

The chain joins TRBV18 to TRBJ2-1, with D tentatively TRBD1 (7 bases). Between the trimmed V and J ends, which lost 1 base and 5 bases, there was a span of 12 bases. The CDR3 sequence is 15 residues long. CDR1 KGHSH and CDR2 LQKENI come from the germline V gene. The CDR3 DNA sequence: TGTGCCAGCTCACCACTGCGGGGACAGAACAATGAGCAGTTCTTC. It encodes CASSPLRGQNNEQFF.

This clone was observed once. The chain has TRBV5-4 and TRBJ2-1, with 15 bases that match TRBD2. The CDR3 consists of 16 residues. Germline CDR1 is SGHNT and CDR2 is YYREEE (reference sequence). V was clipped by 4 bases and J by 12 bases; unmatched bases: 11. The CDR3 DNA follows: TGTGCCAGCAGCCACCTACAAGGGACTAGCGGGGGGCCGCAGTTCTTC. Protein: CASSHLQGTSGGPQFF.

The chain couples TRBV6-5 to TRBJ2-5, with TRBD2 as a possible D gene (5 bases). In germline, CDR1 is MNHEY, CDR2 SVGAGI. CDR3 length: 13 residues. V was cut by 2 bases and J by 5 bases, with 9 bases left in between. DNA for the CDR3: TGTGCCAGCAGTTACAGGCGAGGGGAGACCCAGTACTTC. The encoded protein is CASSYRRGETQYF.

J is TRBJ1-2 and V is TRBV27; maybe TRBD1 (6 bases). Germline assignment: CDR1 MNHEY and CDR2 SMNVEV (reference sequence). The CDR3 consists of 13 residues. Trimming left V 6 bases short and J 2 bases short, with 10 bases between. CDR3 bases: TGTGCCAGCAGCCTTACAGGGAACTATGGCTACACCTTC. It translates to CASSLTGNYGYTF.

The chain has TRBV7-9 and TRBJ2-5, with 13 positions matching TRBD2. The germline V gene encodes CDR1 SEHNR and CDR2 FQNEAQ (reference sequence). Germline trimming cut 5 bases from V and 3 bases from J; bases unmatched to any gene: 3. The CDR3 is 15 amino acids. Here the CDR3 reads CASSPGLAGKETQYF. Here the CDR3 DNA reads TGTGCCAGCAGCCCGGGACTAGCGGGGAAAGAGACCCAGTACTTC.

This clone came up a few times. This sequence joins TRBV6-5 and TRBJ2-7, with TRBD1 matching 9 bases. The V gene's germline CDR1 is MNHEY and CDR2 SVGAGI. V lost 0 bases to trimming and J lost 3 bases; unmatched junction nucleotides: 6. CDR3 length equals 16 residues. The CDR3 sequence is CASSYSKGTGNYEQYF. CDR3 sequence (DNA): TGTGCCAGCAGTTACTCGAAGGGGACAGGGAACTACGAGCAGTACTTC.

As DNA, the CDR3 is TGCAGCGTTGACGCCGGGACAGGGGGCCTCGCGCAGTATTTT. This sequence encodes CSVDAGTGGLAQYF. The rearrangement uses TRBV29-1 and TRBJ2-3; TRBD1 agrees at 12 bases. CDR1 SQVTM and CDR2 ANQGSEA come from the germline V gene. The CDR3 has 14 residues. Unmatched junction bases numbered 8, after V lost 3 bases and J lost 10 bases.

The rearrangement links TRBV5-4 to TRBJ2-4, with 7 positions matching TRBD1. The CDR3 consists of 15 residues. Trimming cost V 4 bases and J 1 base; bases outside gene matches: 5. Per germline, CDR1 SGHNT and CDR2 YYREEE (reference sequence). CDR3 nucleotide sequence: TGTGCCAGCAGCCCGACAGGGTACGCCAAAAACATTCAGTACTTC. This translates into CASSPTGYAKNIQYF.

The chain has TRBV5-1 and TRBJ1-4; TRBD1 is a possible D gene (5 bases). V dropped 0 bases and J dropped 5 bases, with 11 bases sitting between them. Germline V lookup: CDR1 SGHRS, CDR2 YFSETQ. This CDR3 has 15 amino acids. CDR3 sequence reads: CASSLEGRRNEKLFF. The CDR3 bases are TGCGCCAGCAGCTTGGAGGGACGTCGAAATGAAAAACTGTTTTTT.

The V gene is TRBV4-2, the J gene TRBJ2-7, with 7 bases that match TRBD1. The length of the CDR3 is 16 residues. Germline CDR1 and CDR2: LGHNA and YNFKEQ. The trim removed 0 bases at V and 0 bases at J, leaving 5 bases unmatched. Here the CDR3 DNA reads TGTGCCAGCAGCCAAGACGAGGGGGCAAACTCCTACGAGCAGTACTTC. The encoded protein is CASSQDEGANSYEQYF.

The J gene is TRBJ2-3, the V gene TRBV9; 9 bases agree with TRBD2. Germline loops: CDR1 SGDLS, CDR2 YYNGEE. Unmatched junction bases numbered 8, after V lost 3 bases and J lost 3 bases. There are 16 residues in the CDR3. CDR3 in DNA: TGTGCCAGCAGCGCCTCAGCGGGGGGACGTACAGATACGCAGTATTTT. Its protein is CASSASAGGRTDTQYF.

The rearrangement links TRBV9 to TRBJ2-1, with TRBD2 matching 9 bases. CDR3 length: 22 residues. Germline CDR1 and CDR2: SGDLS and YYNGEE. V shed 4 bases, J shed 5 bases, and the junction held 28 bases outside the gene matches. CDR3 bases: TGTGCCAGCAGCCTTTATCCGCGACGGCAGACAGGGCGGGAGGGGTATGACAATGAGCAGTTCTTC. This codes for CASSLYPRRQTGREGYDNEQFF.

The chain recombines TRBV30 with TRBJ1-2, with TRBD1 matching 8 bases. The CDR3 spans 13 residues. The J segment lost 7 bases and the V segment lost 5 bases, leaving 9 bases of the junction unmatched. Germline V gene sequence: CDR1 GTSNPN, CDR2 SVGIG (reference sequence). The CDR3 reads CAWSVDRVSGYTF. CDR3 in DNA: TGTGCCTGGTCCGTGGACAGGGTTAGTGGCTACACCTTC.